A single sample gave rise to the 16 T cell receptor beta chains below, sequenced in a study of T cells in Graves' hyperthyroidism and ophthalmopathy. RNA transcripts yielded amplified TCR beta CDR3 regions. HTBI primers were employed in a first-round RT-PCR of the TCR CDR3. Via MiXCR, TCRdb re-called the multiplex PCR reads, giving one row per CDR3 protein. The sample carries around 700,000 distinct CDR3 sequences, roughly 20% recorded once. Sequenced input: blood. These receptors came from a woman aged 50 to 60 with Graves' hyperthyroidism that later progressed to Graves' ophthalmopathy.

This clonotype appeared many times. The V and J genes are TRBV3-1 and TRBJ2-3; TRBD1 agrees at 7 bases. The CDR3 has 14 residues. V shed 4 bases, J shed 5 bases, and the junction held 6 bases outside the gene matches. Germline V gene lookup returns CDR1 LGHDT and CDR2 YNNKEL (reference sequence). The CDR3 region is CASSLRQGQDTQYF. The DNA of the CDR3 is TGTGCCAGCAGCCTAAGACAGGGTCAAGATACGCAGTATTTT.

There are a few counts of this clonotype. The chain combines TRBV5-8 with TRBJ1-2; unclear D gene. The CDR3 is 16 amino acids. Per germline, CDR1 SGHTS and CDR2 YDEGEE. V dropped 6 bases and J dropped 8 bases, with 26 bases sitting between them. CDR3 DNA sequence: TGTGCCAGCATACCTTCTGACCGCCTGGGCCAGGCGGGCTACACCTTC. Translated, it gives CASIPSDRLGQAGYTF.

The rearrangement links TRBV29-1 to TRBJ2-3; no clear D gene. The CDR3 has 14 residues. V gave up 1 base and J gave up 0 bases, with 8 bases separating them. In germline, CDR1 is SQVTM, CDR2 ANQGSEA. Here the CDR3 DNA reads TGCAGCGTTGAAGGAACCCCGAGCACAGATACGCAGTATTTT. The encoded protein is CSVEGTPSTDTQYF.

Many counts were recorded for this clonotype. V and J are TRBV12-3 or TRBV12-4 and TRBJ1-2; D perhaps matches TRBD1 (5 bases). V was clipped by 6 bases and J by 0 bases, with 5 bases between them. The CDR3 spans 12 residues. The CDR3 nucleotides read TGTGCCAGCAGGGGGCCTAACTATGGCTACACCTTC. Protein sequence: CASRGPNYGYTF.

This clonotype was recorded many times. The CDR3 DNA sequence: TGCAGTGCTAGGTCGGACGGGCTCTATGGCTACACCTTC. The encoded protein is CSARSDGLYGYTF. V gene TRBV20-1 combines with J gene TRBJ1-2; the D is unclear. The germline V gene has CDR1 DFQATT and CDR2 SNEGSKA (reference sequence). With 3 bases removed from V and 4 bases from J, the gap between germline ends came to 12 bases. The CDR3 length is 13 residues.

This clonotype has just a few counts. J is TRBJ1-2 and V is TRBV19; the D gene is possibly TRBD1 (5 bases). The CDR3 runs to 13 residues. Deletions cut 3 bases from V and 4 bases from J, with 9 bases between. The germline V gene encodes CDR1 LNHDA and CDR2 SQIVND (reference sequence). CDR3 coding DNA: TGTGCCAGTAGTATCCCAGGGCTCTATGGCTACACCTTC. As protein: CASSIPGLYGYTF.

This sequence joins TRBV19 and TRBJ2-6; 9 nucleotides align to TRBD1. The junction had 2 bases not matched to a gene; V was cut back by 6 bases and J by 2 bases. Germline V CDR1 and CDR2: LNHDA, SQIVND (reference sequence). The CDR3 loop spans 15 amino acids. Here the CDR3 DNA reads TGTGCCAGTAGATGGACAGGGGCTGGGGCCAACGTCCTGACTTTC. Translation gives CASRWTGAGANVLTF.

The chain links TRBV19 to TRBJ1-5; possibly TRBD1 for D (6 bases). The germline CDR1 and CDR2 sequences are LNHDA and SQIVND (reference sequence). The CDR3 consists of 14 residues. V was pared by 5 bases and J by 0 bases, with 8 bases between. CDR3 sequence (DNA): TGTGCCAGTAGTCGGGACAATAGCAATCAGCCCCAGCATTTT. It encodes CASSRDNSNQPQHF.

This clonotype was recorded a few times. The rearrangement joins TRBV6-1 to TRBJ1-1; D gene uncertain. The length of the CDR3 is 11 residues. Germline V gene lookup returns CDR1 MNHNS and CDR2 SASEGT. Trimming took 7 bases from V and 6 from J, leaving 9 bases between them. The CDR3 nucleotides read TGTGCCAGCACCCTTACGGCTGAAGCTTTCTTT. It translates to CASTLTAEAFF.

The rearrangement links TRBV27 to TRBJ2-3, with 9 bases matching TRBD2. The germline CDR1 and CDR2 sequences are MNHEY and SMNVEV (reference sequence). Germline trimming cut 5 bases from V and 1 base from J; bases unmatched to any gene: 7. CDR3 length: 16 amino acids. CDR3 sequence reads: CASSPRLAVGTDTQYF. CDR3 bases: TGTGCCAGCAGTCCTCGACTAGCGGTAGGCACAGATACGCAGTATTTT.

This clonotype was observed many times. The chain employs TRBV7-6 and TRBJ1-1; 7 bases line up with TRBD1. Germline CDR1 reads SGHVS; CDR2 reads FNYEAQ. The CDR3 contains 15 residues. V trimming: 5 bases; J trimming: 6 bases; junction bases outside the gene matches: 12. CDR3 nucleotides: TGTGCCAGCAGCCCAGAGGGAGGGGGCTTCCCTGAAGCTTTCTTT. As protein: CASSPEGGGFPEAFF. The variable domain in full, completed from reference TRBV7-6 and TRBJ1-1, reads GAGVSQSPRYKVTKRGQDVALRCDPISGHVSLYWYRQALGQGPEFLTYFNYEAQQDKSGLPNDRFSAERPEGSISTLTIQRTEQRDSAMYRCASSPEGGGFPEAFFGQGTRLTVV.

This clonotype was seen many times. The chain recombines TRBV7-6 with TRBJ1-2, with a tentative D call TRBD1 (6 bases). CDR3 size: 14 residues. V dropped 5 bases and J dropped 1 base, with 11 bases sitting between them. The germline V gene encodes CDR1 SGHVS and CDR2 FNYEAQ. In nucleotides, the CDR3 is TGTGCCAGCAGCCCGACAGGCCTTAACTATGGCTACACCTTC. Protein: CASSPTGLNYGYTF.

Only a few counts were recorded for this clonotype. The chain couples TRBV29-1 to TRBJ1-1, with TRBD1 matching over 10 bases. CDR1 is SQVTM, CDR2 ANQGSEA, per germline. This CDR3 is built from 13 residues. The CDR3 loop reads CNAEDRGLSEAFF. The CDR3 nucleotides read TGCAACGCAGAAGACAGGGGGCTCTCTGAAGCTTTCTTT.

At least ten counts were recorded for this clonotype. V usage is TRBV3-1 and J usage is TRBJ2-1; maybe TRBD2 (6 bases). Trimming pared 0 bases from V and 12 bases from J, leaving 15 bases between. The CDR3 totals 14 residues. CDR1 and CDR2 from the germline V gene are LGHDT and YNNKEL (reference sequence). The CDR3 DNA sequence: TGTGCCAGCAGCCAAGAAGGGACTGGAACAGGGCAGTTCTTC. Translation: CASSQEGTGTGQFF.

This clonotype was recorded a few times. This chain connects TRBV27 to TRBJ2-5; 11 bases fit TRBD1. The CDR3 loop spans 16 amino acids. Trimming cost V 5 bases and J 2 bases; bases outside gene matches: 7. Per germline, CDR1 MNHEY and CDR2 SMNVEV (reference sequence). The CDR3 DNA reads as TGTGCCAGCAGTGGAAGGGACAGGGGGTTGCAAGAGACCCAGTACTTC. Translation: CASSGRDRGLQETQYF.

The rearrangement uses TRBV7-9 and TRBJ2-7, with 7 bases matching TRBD1. CDR1 is SEHNR and CDR2 is FQNEAQ in the germline V gene (reference sequence). Trimming at V came to 5 bases and at J to 3 bases, leaving 13 bases not matched to a gene. The CDR3 totals 16 residues. The CDR3 loop is CASSDNTGAQVYEQYF. The CDR3 DNA sequence: TGTGCCAGCAGCGACAACACAGGGGCGCAGGTCTACGAGCAGTACTTC. Full variable domain (remainder filled in from reference TRBV7-9 and TRBJ2-7): DTGVSQNPRHKITKRGQNVTFRCDPISEHNRLYWYRQTLGQGPEFLTYFQNEAQLEKSRLLSDRFSAERPKGSFSTLEIQRTEQGDSAMYLCASSDNTGAQVYEQYFGPGTRLTVT.